This TCR beta chain was found in a study of control samples from healthy donors and cancer patients. The table came from immunoSEQ multiplex PCR; TCRdb's copy has only in-frame clones and leaves some out. The table has roughly 120,000 clones, 91% seen once. This clone was observed a single time. V lost 3 bases and J lost 2; bases outside the gene matches: 2. The CDR3 runs to 15 residues. Germline V gene lookup returns CDR1 MNHEY and CDR2 SMNVEV (reference sequence). The V call is TRBV27, the J call TRBJ2-3; 10 nucleotides align to TRBD2. Sequencing was performed on blood. The sequence derives from a woman aged 18 to 35 in good health. The CDR3 sequence: CASSLGLAYTDTQYF. The CDR3 DNA follows: TGTGCCAGCAGTTTGGGACTAGCGTACACAGATACGCAGTATTTT.